This TCR beta chain was identified in a study of CD8 T cells in ankylosing spondylitis. Germline CDR1 LNHNV, CDR2 YYDKDF (reference sequence). The V end lost 5 bases, the J end lost 2 bases, and 13 bases lay between the germline ends. CDR3 size: 15 residues. Study conclusions and caveats: The authors reported significant enrichment of disease-linked clones in matched ankylosing spondylitis synovial fluid. A motif of fewer than ten highly homologous TCR beta variants was seen as apparently characteristic of ankylosing spondylitis blood. CD8+ disease-linked clones were present at relatively low frequencies in blood.

This clonotype was counted a single time. The antigen is unknown. Making the TCR beta libraries involved quantitative 5'-RACE with molecular barcodes. TCRdb called the 5' RACE reads again in MiXCR, with one record for every CDR3 protein. Of roughly 440,000 distinct CDR3 sequences detected, 15% to 20% appear once; the ten largest clones hold just over 1%. This receptor was taken from a male donor with ankylosing spondylitis. The sequenced sample consisted of blood, either unsorted or a sorted T cell fraction (not recorded which). The chain has TRBV15 and TRBJ1-5, with D uncertain. The CDR3 DNA follows: TGTGCCACCAGCCTCCTGGGTCAGGGCAATCAGCCCCAGCATTTT. Amino acid sequence: CATSLLGQGNQPQHF.